One and the same sample provided the 28 T cell receptor beta chains below, sequenced in a study of human thymus T cells. Resections were taken during corrective heart surgery, and the thymus tissue came from these. The method was immunoSEQ multiplex PCR; TCRdb's version includes in-frame clones alone and lacks a portion of them. Altogether around 130,000 clones are present, over 85% being singletons, with the ten largest covering around 0.025%. The sequencing sample was made of thymus tissue. The receptors originated from a boy younger than two with a congenital heart defect but otherwise immunologically healthy.

This chain links TRBV11-2 with TRBJ2-2; no reliable D call. The V and J ends lost 0 bases and 2 bases respectively, with 13 bases between them. The CDR3 has 17 amino acids. Germline V gene lookup returns CDR1 SGHAT and CDR2 FQNNGV. The CDR3 nucleotides read TGTGCCAGCAGCTTAGATCGTCTTCTCCTCAACACCGGGGAGCTGTTTTTT. It translates to CASSLDRLLLNTGELFF.

V usage is TRBV7-2 and J usage is TRBJ2-5, with 12 positions matching TRBD2. V lost 1 base and J lost 2; bases outside the gene matches: 11. This CDR3 is built from 19 residues. Germline CDR1 SGHTA, CDR2 FQGNSA. CDR3 bases: TGTGCCAGCAGCTTAGAAGGACTAGCGGGGAAACCTTCTCAAGAGACCCAGTACTTC. The encoded protein is CASSLEGLAGKPSQETQYF.

V is TRBV15 and J is TRBJ2-4, with D possibly being TRBD2 (5 bases). Germline V gene data show CDR1 as LNHNV and CDR2 as YYDKDF (reference sequence). Trimming shortened V by 1 base and J by 1 base, and 8 bases separated the two germline ends. This CDR3 contains 15 residues. CDR3: CATSRVGGAKNIQYF. The CDR3 DNA reads as TGTGCCACCAGCAGAGTCGGCGGGGCCAAAAACATTCAGTACTTC.

This clone was observed once. This chain uses TRBV4-1 with TRBJ2-1; TRBD1 aligns across 7 bases. CDR1 MGHRA and CDR2 YSYEKL come from the germline V gene. With V trimmed by 5 bases and J by 0 bases, 4 bases remained unmatched. The CDR3 is 15 residues long. The CDR3 reads CASSDRDSSYNEQFF. DNA of the CDR3: TGCGCCAGCAGCGACCGGGACAGCTCCTACAATGAGCAGTTCTTC.

The chain uses TRBV27 and TRBJ1-6, with TRBD1 identical over 7 bases. This CDR3 region has 14 residues. Germline CDR1 MNHEY, CDR2 SMNVEV (reference sequence). With V trimmed by 8 bases and J by 6 bases, 7 bases remained unmatched. The CDR3 protein is CASSRTGFNSPLHF. For the CDR3, the DNA is TGTGCCAGCTCTCGGACAGGCTTTAATTCACCCCTCCACTTT.

This clone has just one count. The CDR3 DNA reads TGTGCCAGCAGCTTGCGCGAAACAGGGGGCGGTACCGGGGAGCTGTTTTTT. Translation: CASSLRETGGGTGELFF. This sequence joins TRBV5-4 and TRBJ2-2; 9 bases agree with TRBD1. The germline V gene has CDR1 SGHNT and CDR2 YYREEE (reference sequence). The length of the CDR3 is 17 residues. The ends lost 1 base at V and 5 bases at J; junction bases unmatched: 9.

The chain recombines TRBV14 with TRBJ2-6, with unresolved D. The CDR3 length is 14 residues. Trimming removed 1 base at V and 3 bases at J, with 4 bases between. Germline V gene lookup returns CDR1 SGHDN and CDR2 FVKESK. DNA of the CDR3: TGTGCCAGCAGCCAAGGAGATGGGGCCAACGTCCTGACTTTC. It yields the protein CASSQGDGANVLTF.

The genes are TRBV30 and TRBJ2-7; D might be TRBD2 (7 bases). Germline assignment: CDR1 GTSNPN and CDR2 SVGIG (reference sequence). Between the trimmed V and J ends, which lost 3 bases and 1 base, there was a span of 10 bases. This CDR3 contains 13 residues. CDR3 sequence (DNA): TGTGCCTGGAGGGGGAGGGGGTCCTACGAGCAGTACTTC. Residues: CAWRGRGSYEQYF.

The genes are TRBV19 and TRBJ1-3; D is perhaps TRBD1 (6 bases). V was shortened by 1 base and J by 1 base, with 8 bases between the two germline ends. Per germline, CDR1 LNHDA and CDR2 SQIVND (reference sequence). This CDR3 spans 15 amino acids. The CDR3: CASSIGGQSGNTIYF. CDR3 nucleotides: TGTGCCAGTAGTATAGGCGGACAGTCTGGAAACACCATATATTTT.

The genes are TRBV7-8 and TRBJ2-1; no definite D call. This CDR3 is 15 amino acids long. CDR1 is SGHVS, CDR2 FQNEAQ, per germline. The germline V and J ends were trimmed by 6 bases and 7 bases, with 19 bases remaining between them. CDR3 in amino acids: CASSLGTPNGNEQFF. In DNA form, the CDR3 reads TGTGCCAGCAGTCTAGGAACTCCCAACGGGAATGAGCAGTTCTTC.

The chain uses TRBV5-1 and TRBJ1-2; TRBD1 might be the D (5 bases). Deletions cut 3 bases from V and 0 bases from J, with 21 bases between. Per germline, CDR1 SGHRS and CDR2 YFSETQ. This CDR3 is built from 18 residues. The CDR3 region is CASSSGLGRKLTNYGYTF. The CDR3 DNA reads as TGCGCCAGCAGCTCAGGTCTGGGACGGAAACTCACTAACTATGGCTACACCTTC.

The chain recombines TRBV10-1 with TRBJ1-2, with D tentatively TRBD1 (6 bases). Germline CDR1 and CDR2: WNHNN and SYGVQD (reference sequence). This CDR3 spans 14 amino acids. The V end was cut by 5 bases, the J end by 5 bases, with 15 bases between. In DNA, the CDR3 is TGCGCCAGCAGTCCTCAGGGGTTTGGTTATGGCTACACCTTC. It codes for CASSPQGFGYGYTF.

The chain has TRBV7-2 and TRBJ1-1; D unclear. This CDR3 comprises 13 residues. V was cut by 6 bases and J by 1 base, with 9 bases left in between. CDR1 SGHTA and CDR2 FQGNSA come from the germline V gene. CDR3 bases: TGTGCCAGCAGGGGGAGAAGGAACACTGAAGCTTTCTTT. Translated, it gives CASRGRRNTEAFF.

The chain is built from TRBV4-1 and TRBJ1-2; TRBD1 agrees at 7 bases. J gave up 4 bases and V 3 bases, and 14 bases lay outside the gene matches. This CDR3 has 17 amino acids. CDR1 is MGHRA and CDR2 is YSYEKL in the germline V gene. The CDR3 DNA follows: TGCGCCAGCAGCCATAGGAGGCAGGGGGACGGAGGCTATGGCTACACCTTC. Its protein product is CASSHRRQGDGGYGYTF.

The J gene is TRBJ2-7, the V gene TRBV28; possibly TRBD1 for D (5 bases). Germline V CDR1 and CDR2: MDHEN, SYDVKM. With 5 bases removed from V and 6 bases from J, the gap between germline ends came to 17 bases. CDR3 length: 14 amino acids. DNA of the CDR3: TGTGCCAGCAGTCGCAATAGGGGATGGGGCGAGCAGTACTTC. Amino acid sequence: CASSRNRGWGEQYF.

This clone was seen just once. The J gene is TRBJ2-7, the V gene TRBV7-8; perhaps TRBD2 as D (6 bases). Germline V CDR1 and CDR2: SGHVS, FQNEAQ. The CDR3 totals 16 residues. Deletions cut 8 bases from V and 5 bases from J, with 25 bases between. In nucleotides, the CDR3 is TGTGCCAGCTGCCCCGGAGGACGCGGGATAGACGACGAGCAGTACTTC. This encodes CASCPGGRGIDDEQYF.

CDR3 region: CASSIEGPNTEAFF. The CDR3 coding sequence is TGTGCCAGTAGTATAGAGGGGCCGAACACTGAAGCTTTCTTT. The chain combines TRBV19 with TRBJ1-1; perhaps TRBD1 as D (5 bases). The CDR3 loop spans 14 amino acids. Germline V gene sequence: CDR1 LNHDA, CDR2 SQIVND (reference sequence). The V end was cut by 0 bases, the J end by 1 base, with 6 bases between.

For the CDR3, the DNA is TGTGCCAGGGGACAGACGTCCTACGAGCAGTACTTC. Translation gives CARGQTSYEQYF. The V and J genes are TRBV2 and TRBJ2-7, with TRBD1 identical over 7 bases. Germline CDR1 reads SNHLY; CDR2 reads FYNNEI. The junction had 3 bases not matched to a gene; V was cut back by 9 bases and J by 1 base. This CDR3 is 12 amino acids long.

V and J are TRBV9 and TRBJ1-2; the match to TRBD1 covers 8 bases. The length of the CDR3 is 17 residues. CDR1 and CDR2 (germline): SGDLS, YYNGEE. J was trimmed by 4 bases and V by 4 bases; bases with no gene match: 15. The CDR3 sequence: CASSSTPKQGAPYGYTF. The CDR3 nucleotides read TGTGCCAGCAGCTCCACCCCAAAGCAGGGGGCTCCCTATGGCTACACCTTC.

The chain links TRBV10-2 to TRBJ1-1; D not resolved. The CDR3 covers 15 residues. The V end lost 0 bases, the J end lost 10 bases, and 18 bases lay between the germline ends. Germline values: CDR1 WSHSY, CDR2 SAAADI. CDR3 protein: CASSESMGTRCGAFF. In DNA form, the CDR3 reads TGCGCCAGCAGTGAGTCGATGGGAACCCGGTGCGGAGCTTTCTTT.

The chain couples TRBV2 to TRBJ1-6; TRBD1 might be the D (6 bases). Germline V gene sequence: CDR1 SNHLY, CDR2 FYNNEI. The CDR3 has 16 residues. Trimming left V 3 bases short and J 7 bases short, with 16 bases between. The CDR3: CASSDLGRGKNSPLHF. Written as DNA, the CDR3 is TGTGCCAGCAGTGACTTGGGCAGGGGAAAAAATTCACCCCTCCACTTT.

The V gene is TRBV28, the J gene TRBJ2-3, with 9 positions matching TRBD2. Germline assignment: CDR1 MDHEN and CDR2 SYDVKM. The CDR3 length is 18 residues. With V trimmed by 6 bases and J by 2 bases, 15 bases remained unmatched. The DNA for the CDR3 is TGTGCCAGCAGACAGATCTCGAGCGGGGGGCCAGACACAGATACGCAGTATTTT. As protein: CASRQISSGGPDTDTQYF.

The chain combines TRBV13 with TRBJ1-3; D perhaps matches TRBD1 (5 bases). Germline V gene data show CDR1 as PRHDT and CDR2 as FYEKMQ (reference sequence). Between the trimmed V and J ends, which lost 8 bases and 0 bases, there was a span of 14 bases. The CDR3 length is 15 residues. CDR3 region: CASFGGVASGNTIYF. The CDR3 nucleotides read TGTGCCAGCTTTGGGGGTGTAGCCTCTGGAAACACCATATATTTT.

This clone has a single count. The chain employs TRBV6-6 and TRBJ1-5; 8 positions agree with TRBD1. The ends lost 0 bases at V and 0 bases at J; junction bases unmatched: 1. This CDR3 is built from 16 residues. Germline loops: CDR1 MNHNY, CDR2 SVGAGI (reference sequence). The DNA for the CDR3 is TGTGCCAGCAGTTACTCGGGACAGGCTAGCAATCAGCCCCAGCATTTT. Its translation: CASSYSGQASNQPQHF.

The chain is built from TRBV4-3 and TRBJ2-3; D is uncertain. Germline V CDR1 and CDR2: LGHNA, YSLEER. The CDR3 has 17 residues. V lost 2 bases and J lost 3, with 18 bases in between. CDR3 in DNA: TGCGCCAGCAGCCAAAATGTTGAGTCCGATGTAACAGATACGCAGTATTTT. Translating it yields CASSQNVESDVTDTQYF.

The chain joins TRBV4-1 to TRBJ2-2; 8 nucleotides line up with TRBD2. The J segment lost 6 bases and the V segment lost 1 base, leaving 7 bases of the junction unmatched. This CDR3 is 16 amino acids long. Germline values: CDR1 MGHRA, CDR2 YSYEKL. For the CDR3, the DNA is TGCGCCAGCAGCCAAGCCGACGGGGGGGTGGCCGGGGAGCTGTTTTTT. Translation: CASSQADGGVAGELFF.

The genes are TRBV6-5 and TRBJ2-3; TRBD2 matches 9 bases. This CDR3 spans 16 amino acids. CDR1 MNHEY and CDR2 SVGAGI come from the germline V gene. Losses at the gene ends were 0 bases for V and 5 bases for J; bases not matched to a gene: 6. The DNA for the CDR3 is TGTGCCAGCAGTTACTCTTTGGCGGGGGGGGTAGATACGCAGTATTTT. As protein: CASSYSLAGGVDTQYF.

V and J are TRBV5-7 and TRBJ2-7, with D uncertain. TRBV5-7 is known as an ORF, though its function is uncertain. CDR3 length equals 13 residues. V lost 4 bases and J lost 3, with 11 bases in between. The CDR3: CASSQISLYEQYF. CDR3 bases: TGTGCCAGCAGCCAGATTTCCCTCTACGAGCAGTACTTC.